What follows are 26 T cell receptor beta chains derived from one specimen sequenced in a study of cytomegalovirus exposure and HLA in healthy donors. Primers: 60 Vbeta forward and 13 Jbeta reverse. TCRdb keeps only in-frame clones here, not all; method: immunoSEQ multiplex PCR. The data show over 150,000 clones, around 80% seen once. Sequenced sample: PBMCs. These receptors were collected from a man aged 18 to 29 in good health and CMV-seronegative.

The CDR3 nucleotides are TGTGCCAGCAGTTTCCCCCGGACAGGCGGAGGTGGAGAGACCCAGTACTTC. This gives the protein CASSFPRTGGGGETQYF. The V and J genes are TRBV28 and TRBJ2-5, with 7 nucleotides matching TRBD1. The germline V gene encodes CDR1 MDHEN and CDR2 SYDVKM. V shed 3 bases and J 4 bases; nucleotides not matched to a gene: 14. The CDR3 length is 17 residues.

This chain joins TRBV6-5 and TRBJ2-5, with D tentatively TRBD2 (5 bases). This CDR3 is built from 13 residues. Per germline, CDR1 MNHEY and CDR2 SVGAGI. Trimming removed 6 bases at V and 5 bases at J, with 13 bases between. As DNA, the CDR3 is TGTGCCAGCAGGGAGACTAACTGGGAGACCCAGTACTTC. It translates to CASRETNWETQYF.

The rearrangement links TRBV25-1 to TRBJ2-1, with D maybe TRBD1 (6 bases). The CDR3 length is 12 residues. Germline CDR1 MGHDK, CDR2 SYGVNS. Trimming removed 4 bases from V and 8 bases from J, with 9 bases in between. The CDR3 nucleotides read TGTGCCAGCAGTGGGGGGCCCCATGAGCAGTTCTTC. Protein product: CASSGGPHEQFF. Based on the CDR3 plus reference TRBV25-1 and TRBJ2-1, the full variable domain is EADIYQTPRYLVIGTGKKITLECSQTMGHDKMYWYQQDPGMELHLIHYSYGVNSTEKGDLSSESTVSRIRTEHFPLTLESARPSHTSQYLCASSGGPHEQFFGPGTRLTVL.

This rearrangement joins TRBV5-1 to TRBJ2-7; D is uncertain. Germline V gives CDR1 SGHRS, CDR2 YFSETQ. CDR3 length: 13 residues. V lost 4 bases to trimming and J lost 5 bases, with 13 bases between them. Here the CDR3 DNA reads TGCGCCAGCAGCGCAACTAATTCCGACGAGCAGTACTTC. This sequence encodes CASSATNSDEQYF.

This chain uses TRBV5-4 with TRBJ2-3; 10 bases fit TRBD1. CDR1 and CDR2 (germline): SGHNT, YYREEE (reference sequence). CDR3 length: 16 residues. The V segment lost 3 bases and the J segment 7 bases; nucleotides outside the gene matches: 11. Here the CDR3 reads CASSSWTGGKSYTQYF. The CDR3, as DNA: TGTGCCAGCAGCTCGTGGACAGGGGGAAAGTCCTATACGCAGTATTTT.

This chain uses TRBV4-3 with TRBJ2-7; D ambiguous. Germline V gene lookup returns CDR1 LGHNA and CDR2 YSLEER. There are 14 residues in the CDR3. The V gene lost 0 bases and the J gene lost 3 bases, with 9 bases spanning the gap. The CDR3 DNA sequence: TGCGCCAGCAGCCAAGACGGGTGGCGCTACGAGCAGTACTTC. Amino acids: CASSQDGWRYEQYF.

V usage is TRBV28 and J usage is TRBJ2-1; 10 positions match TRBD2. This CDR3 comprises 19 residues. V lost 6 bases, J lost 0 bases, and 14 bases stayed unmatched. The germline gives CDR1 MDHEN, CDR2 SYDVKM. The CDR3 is CASSHTSGLAGDSYNEQFF. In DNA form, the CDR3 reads TGTGCCAGCAGCCATACGTCGGGCCTAGCGGGAGACTCCTACAATGAGCAGTTCTTC. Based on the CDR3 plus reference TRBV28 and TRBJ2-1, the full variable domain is DVKVTQSSRYLVKRTGEKVFLECVQDMDHENMFWYRQDPGLGLRLIYFSYDVKMKEKGDIPEGYSVSREKKERFSLILESASTNQTSMYLCASSHTSGLAGDSYNEQFFGPGTRLTVL.

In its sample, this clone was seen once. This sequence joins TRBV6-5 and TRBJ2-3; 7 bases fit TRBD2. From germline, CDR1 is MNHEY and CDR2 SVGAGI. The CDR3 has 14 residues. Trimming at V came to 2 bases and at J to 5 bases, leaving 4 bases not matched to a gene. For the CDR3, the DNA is TGTGCCAGCAGTTACGGGTTAGCGGGAGATACGCAGTATTTT. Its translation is CASSYGLAGDTQYF.

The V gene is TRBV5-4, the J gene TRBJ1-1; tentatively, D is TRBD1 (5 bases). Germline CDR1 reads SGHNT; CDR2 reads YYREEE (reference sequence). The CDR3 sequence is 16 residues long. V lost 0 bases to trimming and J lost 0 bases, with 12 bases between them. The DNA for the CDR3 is TGTGCCAGCAGCTTGGATGGCAGGGCCATGAACACTGAAGCTTTCTTT. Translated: CASSLDGRAMNTEAFF.

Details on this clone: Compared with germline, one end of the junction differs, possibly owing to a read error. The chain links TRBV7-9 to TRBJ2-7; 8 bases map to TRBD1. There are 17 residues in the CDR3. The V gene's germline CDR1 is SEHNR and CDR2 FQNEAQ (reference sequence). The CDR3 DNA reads TGTTCCAGCAGCTCCCGGGACAGGATTAATAGCTCCTACGAGCAGTACTTC. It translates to CSSSSRDRINSSYEQYF.

The CDR3 loop reads CASSPSGGGAGNTIYF. CDR3 DNA: TGTGCCAGCTCACCCTCCGGAGGGGGCGCGGGAAACACCATATATTTT. The J gene is TRBJ1-3, the V gene TRBV18; 7 nucleotides line up with TRBD1. Germline values: CDR1 KGHSH, CDR2 LQKENI. The CDR3 has 16 amino acids. The J segment lost 4 bases and the V segment lost 3 bases, leaving 9 bases of the junction unmatched. Full variable domain (missing parts from reference TRBV18 and TRBJ1-3): NAGVMQNPRHLVRRRGQEARLRCSPMKGHSHVYWYRQLPEEGLKFMVYLQKENIIDESGMPKERFSAEFPKEGPSILRIQQVVRGDSAAYFCASSPSGGGAGNTIYFGEGSWLTVV.

CDR3 in DNA: TGTGCCAGCAGCTTCGGACAGGGGGATTACGAGCAGTACTTC. Protein product: CASSFGQGDYEQYF. The chain uses TRBV7-8 and TRBJ2-7, with TRBD1 matching over 10 bases. The CDR3 totals 14 residues. Germline V gene sequence: CDR1 SGHVS, CDR2 FQNEAQ. Trimming cost V 3 bases and J 4 bases; bases outside gene matches: 3.

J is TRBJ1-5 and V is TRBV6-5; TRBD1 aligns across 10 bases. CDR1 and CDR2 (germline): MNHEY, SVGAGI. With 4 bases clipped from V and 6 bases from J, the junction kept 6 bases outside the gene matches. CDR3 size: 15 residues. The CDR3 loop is CASSWTGGRGQPQHF. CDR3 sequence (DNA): TGTGCCAGCAGTTGGACAGGGGGGAGGGGTCAGCCCCAGCATTTT.

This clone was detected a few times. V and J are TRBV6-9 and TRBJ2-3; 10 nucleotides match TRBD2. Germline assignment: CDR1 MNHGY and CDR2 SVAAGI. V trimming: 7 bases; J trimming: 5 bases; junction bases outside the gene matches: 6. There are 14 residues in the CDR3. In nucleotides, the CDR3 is TGTGCCAGCACCTCAGCGGGAGGGAAAGATACGCAGTATTTT. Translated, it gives CASTSAGGKDTQYF.

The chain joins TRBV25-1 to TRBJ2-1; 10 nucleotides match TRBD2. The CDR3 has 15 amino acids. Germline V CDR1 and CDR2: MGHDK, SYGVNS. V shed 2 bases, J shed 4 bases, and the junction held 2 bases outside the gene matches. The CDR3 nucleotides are TGTGCCAGCAGTGAACTAGCGGGGGCTTACAATGAGCAGTTCTTC. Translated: CASSELAGAYNEQFF.

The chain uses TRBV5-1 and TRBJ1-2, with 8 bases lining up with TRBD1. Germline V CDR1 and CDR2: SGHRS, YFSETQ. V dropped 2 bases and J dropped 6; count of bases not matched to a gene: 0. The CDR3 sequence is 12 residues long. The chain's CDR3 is CASSLQGDGYTF. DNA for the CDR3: TGCGCCAGCAGCTTACAGGGGGATGGCTACACCTTC.

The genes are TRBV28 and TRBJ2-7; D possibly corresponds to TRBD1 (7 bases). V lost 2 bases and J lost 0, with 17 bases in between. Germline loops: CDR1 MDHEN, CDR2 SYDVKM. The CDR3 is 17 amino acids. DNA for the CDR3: TGTGCCAGCAGTTTAAACTATCCCCAGGGGGGCTCCTACGAGCAGTACTTC. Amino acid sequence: CASSLNYPQGGSYEQYF.

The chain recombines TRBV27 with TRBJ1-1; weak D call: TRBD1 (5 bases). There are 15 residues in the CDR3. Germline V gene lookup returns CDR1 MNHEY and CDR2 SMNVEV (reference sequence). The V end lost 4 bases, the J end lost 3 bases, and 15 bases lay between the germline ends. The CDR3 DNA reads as TGTGCCAGCAGTTCAAACCGGGGGTGGCACACTGAAGCTTTCTTT. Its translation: CASSSNRGWHTEAFF.

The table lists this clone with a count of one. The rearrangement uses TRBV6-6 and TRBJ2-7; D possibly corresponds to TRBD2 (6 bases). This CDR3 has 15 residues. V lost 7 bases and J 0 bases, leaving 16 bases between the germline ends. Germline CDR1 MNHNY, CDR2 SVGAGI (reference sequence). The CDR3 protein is CASIGAQRVSYEQYF. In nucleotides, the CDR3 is TGTGCCAGCATCGGGGCCCAGCGGGTCTCCTACGAGCAGTACTTC.

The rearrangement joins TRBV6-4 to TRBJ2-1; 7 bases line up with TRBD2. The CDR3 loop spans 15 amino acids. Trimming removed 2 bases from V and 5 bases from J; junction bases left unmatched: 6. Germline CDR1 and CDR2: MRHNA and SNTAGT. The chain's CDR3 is CASSDGSGTDNEQFF. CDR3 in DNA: TGTGCCAGCAGTGACGGCAGCGGGACCGACAATGAGCAGTTCTTC.

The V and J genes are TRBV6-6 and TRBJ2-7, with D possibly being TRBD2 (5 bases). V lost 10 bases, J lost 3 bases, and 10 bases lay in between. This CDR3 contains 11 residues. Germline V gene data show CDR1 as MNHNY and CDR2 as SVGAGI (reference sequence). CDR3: CATAGGYEQYF. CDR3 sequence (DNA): TGTGCCACCGCGGGTGGCTACGAGCAGTACTTC.

DNA for the CDR3: TGTGCCAGCTCCGAACAAGCTGGAAACACCATATATTTT. It is translated as CASSEQAGNTIYF. The chain joins TRBV11-3 to TRBJ1-3; D remains ambiguous. The CDR3 sequence is 13 residues long. The V end lost 8 bases, the J end lost 2 bases, and 10 bases lay between the germline ends. CDR1 and CDR2 from the germline V gene are SGHNT and YENEEA.

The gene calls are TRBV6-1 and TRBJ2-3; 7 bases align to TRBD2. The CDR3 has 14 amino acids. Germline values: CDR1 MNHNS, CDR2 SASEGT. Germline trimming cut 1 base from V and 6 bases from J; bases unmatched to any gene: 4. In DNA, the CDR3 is TGTGCCAGCAGTGAAGGGGACTACCTGGATACGCAGTATTTT. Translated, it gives CASSEGDYLDTQYF.

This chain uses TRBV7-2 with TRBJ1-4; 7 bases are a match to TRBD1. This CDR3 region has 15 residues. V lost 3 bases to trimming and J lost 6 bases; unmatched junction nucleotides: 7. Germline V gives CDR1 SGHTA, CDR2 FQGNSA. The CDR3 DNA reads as TGTGCCAGCAGCTTCACAGGGGTGGTTGATGAAAAACTGTTTTTT. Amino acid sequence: CASSFTGVVDEKLFF.

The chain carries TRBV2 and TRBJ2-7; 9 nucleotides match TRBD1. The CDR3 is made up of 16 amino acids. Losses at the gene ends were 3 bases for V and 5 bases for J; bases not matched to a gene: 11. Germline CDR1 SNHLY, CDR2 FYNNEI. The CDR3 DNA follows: TGTGCCAGCAGTGACGTGTTGGGACAGGGTGGGAACGAGCAGTACTTC. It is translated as CASSDVLGQGGNEQYF. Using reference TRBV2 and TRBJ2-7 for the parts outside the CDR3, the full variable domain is EPEVTQTPSHQVTQMGQEVILRCVPISNHLYFYWYRQILGQKVEFLVSFYNNEISEKSEIFDDQFSVERPDGSNFTLKIRSTKLEDSAMYFCASSDVLGQGGNEQYFGPGTRLTVT.

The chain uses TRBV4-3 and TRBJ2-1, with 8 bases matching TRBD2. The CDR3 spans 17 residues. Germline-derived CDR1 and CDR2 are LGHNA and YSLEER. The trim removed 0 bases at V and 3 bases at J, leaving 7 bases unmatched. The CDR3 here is CASSQDTPSGSYNEQFF. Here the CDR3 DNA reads TGCGCCAGCAGCCAAGATACCCCAAGCGGGAGCTACAATGAGCAGTTCTTC.